A selection of T cell receptor beta chains follows, all from one sample in a study of blood T cell repertoires in COVID-19. Profiling relied on immunoSEQ multiplex PCR, and the TCRdb table lists in-frame clones only, not all of them. The sample carries approximately 180,000 clones, roughly 85% recorded once. The sequenced material came from peripheral blood. These receptors all come from a man in his sixties with active or convalescent COVID-19. Each CDR3 is given with its conserved first and last residue. D genes are given only for firm matches. Clone size is stated in some rows and not others, as once, few, many or a class when expanded.

D gene,clone size,V gene,J gene,CDR3 DNA,CDR3 protein
TRBD1,.,TRBV4-2,TRBJ1-1,TGTGCCAGCAGCCAAGGGGTCAGGGGGGACACTGAAGCTTTCTTT,CASSQGVRGDTEAFF
TRBD2,.,TRBV27,TRBJ2-7,TGTGCCAGCAGCAATTCCAGACTAGCGGGGGGATCCTACGAGCAGTACTTC,CASSNSRLAGGSYEQYF
.,.,TRBV10-1,TRBJ2-3,TGCGCCAGCAGTCCTTCCCGGGATACGCAGTATTTT,CASSPSRDTQYF
.,.,TRBV12-3/TRBV12-4,TRBJ1-1,TGTGCCAGCAGGGAGGGGATGAACACTGAAGCTTTCTTT,CASREGMNTEAFF
.,.,TRBV20-1,TRBJ1-6,TGCAGTGCACTTTGGGGGGGACCCCTCCACTTT,CSALWGGPLHF
.,once,TRBV5-1,TRBJ2-3,TGCGCCAGCAGCTTGGCACAGGGAACAGATACGCAGTATTTT,CASSLAQGTDTQYF
.,once,TRBV7-9,TRBJ1-2,TGTGCCAGCAGCTTAGGAACTCTAGCTAACTATGGCTACACCTTC,CASSLGTLANYGYTF
TRBD2,.,TRBV29-1,TRBJ2-1,TGCAGCGTTGAAGGGCGGGGGGCGTACAATGAGCAGTTCTTC,CSVEGRGAYNEQFF
.,.,TRBV18,TRBJ1-6,TGTGCCAGCTCCCCGAAGACAGATTTTGGCTCACCCCTCCACTTT,CASSPKTDFGSPLHF
.,.,TRBV7-6,TRBJ1-1,TGTGCCAGCAGTCCAAATCGGAGGGGAATGAGTAATACTGAAGCTTTCTTT,CASSPNRRGMSNTEAFF
TRBD2,.,TRBV6-5,TRBJ2-7,TGTGCCAGCAAACTAGCGGGGGACTACGAGCAGTACTTC,CASKLAGDYEQYF
.,.,TRBV24-1,TRBJ2-1,TGTGCCACCAGTGGGGGCGCCAGCTCCTACAATGAGCAGTTCTTC,CATSGGASSYNEQFF
.,.,TRBV2,TRBJ1-3,TGTGCCAGCCCGAAGGGGTACGCTGGAAACACCATATATTTT,CASPKGYAGNTIYF
TRBD1,.,TRBV19,TRBJ1-1,TGTGCCAGTAGTCATACGGGACAGAGGACTGAAGCTTTCTTT,CASSHTGQRTEAFF
.,.,TRBV19,TRBJ1-4,TGTGCCAGTAGTATATGGAGGGATGAAAAACTGTTTTTT,CASSIWRDEKLFF
.,.,TRBV10-2,TRBJ1-6,TGCGCCAGCAGTGAGTCAACAGGGTTGCATTCACCCCTCCACTTT,CASSESTGLHSPLHF
.,.,TRBV2,TRBJ2-3,TGTGCCAGCAGTTTGGCCTTCACAGATACGCAGTATTTT,CASSLAFTDTQYF
.,.,TRBV10-3,TRBJ1-1,TGTGCCAGCAACAGGGATTTGAACACTGAAGCTTTCTTT,CASNRDLNTEAFF
.,.,TRBV5-1,TRBJ1-1,TGCGCCAGCAGCTTGGGCGAGGAGAACACTGAAGCTTTCTTT,CASSLGEENTEAFF
TRBD1,.,TRBV7-9,TRBJ1-4,TGTGCCAGCAGCTTAGGCGAGGGGGCGCGGAGTGGGGAAAAACTGTTTTTT,CASSLGEGARSGEKLFF
.,.,TRBV11-1,TRBJ2-7,TGTGCCAGCAGCTGGAGAGACTACGAGCAGTACTTC,CASSWRDYEQYF
.,.,TRBV29-1,TRBJ1-2,TGCAGCGTGGGCGACGACTATGGCTACACCTTC,CSVGDDYGYTF
TRBD1,.,TRBV24-1,TRBJ2-7,TGTGCCACCAGTGACCAGGGCTCAGGGGGCTACGAGCAGTACTTC,CATSDQGSGGYEQYF
.,.,TRBV7-3,TRBJ2-5,TGTGCCAGCAGCCCCCGAGGAGGAGAGACCCAGTACTTC,CASSPRGGETQYF
TRBD1,.,TRBV7-9,TRBJ1-2,TGTGCCAGCACCAGACAGGGGCTCGGTGGCTACACCTTC,CASTRQGLGGYTF
TRBD2,once,TRBV6-2/TRBV6-3,TRBJ2-7,TGTGCCAGCAGTTACGGTGGAGCGGGGGCTTACGAGCAGTACTTC,CASSYGGAGAYEQYF
.,.,TRBV5-1,TRBJ2-5,TGCGCCAGCAGCTTGGCCCCAGGGGCGGTGCAGACCCAGTACTTC,CASSLAPGAVQTQYF
.,few,TRBV7-3,TRBJ2-3,TGTGCCAGCAGCATGAGGGGGGGATTCACAGATACGCAGTATTTT,CASSMRGGFTDTQYF
TRBD2,.,TRBV5-4,TRBJ2-3,TGTGCCAGCAGGGCTGCGGGGGGGGAGGGAGATACGCAGTATTTT,CASRAAGGEGDTQYF
.,.,TRBV5-4,TRBJ1-1,TGTGCCAGCAGCGGCAGACAGGCCTTGAACACTGAAGCTTTCTTT,CASSGRQALNTEAFF
.,.,TRBV6-1,TRBJ1-2,TGTGCCAGCAGTGATGGTTGGCAGTACTACGGCTACACCTTC,CASSDGWQYYGYTF
.,once,TRBV12-5,TRBJ2-2,TGTGCTAGTGGTTTGGTTGTGGGGCACACCGGGGAGCTGTTTTTT,CASGLVVGHTGELFF
.,.,TRBV5-1,TRBJ2-3,TGCGCCAGCAGCCCCCGACTTGGGGAGACAGATACGCAGTATTTT,CASSPRLGETDTQYF
.,.,TRBV2,TRBJ1-1,TGTGCCAGTTTACGGAGGGAAGAAGGAACTGAAGCTTTCTTT,CASLRREEGTEAFF
.,few,TRBV19,TRBJ2-1,TGTGCCAGTAGTACAGGGGTTTGGAATGAGCAGTTCTTC,CASSTGVWNEQFF
.,few,TRBV5-1,TRBJ2-6,TGCGCCAGCAGCCGGAGCTGGGTTTCCACCGGGGCCAACGTCCTGACTTTC,CASSRSWVSTGANVLTF
.,.,TRBV11-3,TRBJ1-5,TGTGCCAGCAGCTTCAGGGATAAGCCCCAGCATTTT,CASSFRDKPQHF
.,.,TRBV5-5,TRBJ1-3,TGTGCCAGCAGCCCCGCCTTACGGGGGGGAAAAGGGGGAAACACCATATATTTT,CASSPALRGGKGGNTIYF
.,.,TRBV7-2,TRBJ2-1,TGTGCCAGCAGCTGGACAAACAATGAGCAGTTCTTC,CASSWTNNEQFF
TRBD1,.,TRBV18,TRBJ2-5,TGTGCCAGCTCACCACAGGGGGCCCAATTGAGAGAGACCCAGTACTTC,CASSPQGAQLRETQYF
TRBD2,.,TRBV6-5,TRBJ2-7,TGTGCCAGCAGTTACTCCGGGACTAGCTCCTACGAGCAGTACTTC,CASSYSGTSSYEQYF
.,.,TRBV28,TRBJ1-2,TGTGCCAGCAGTTTAACCGCCGAGTCTAACTATGGCTACACCTTC,CASSLTAESNYGYTF
TRBD1,once,TRBV5-6,TRBJ2-5,TGTGCCAGCAGCCGTGGGACAGCCCAAGAGACCCAGTACTTC,CASSRGTAQETQYF
TRBD1,.,TRBV6-1,TRBJ2-1,TGTGCCAGCAGTGAGACAGGGGTTGAGCAGTTCTTC,CASSETGVEQFF
TRBD1,.,TRBV7-6,TRBJ2-7,TGTGCCAGCAGCTCACAGGGGGTCGACGAGCAGTACTTC,CASSSQGVDEQYF
.,.,TRBV10-3,TRBJ2-5,TGTGCCACCGCTTTGATGGTAGCGTCGCAAGAGACCCAGTACTTC,CATALMVASQETQYF
.,.,TRBV14,TRBJ2-1,TGTGCCAGCAGCCAAGGTACTAGGGCCCTTAATCATTACAATGAGCAGTTCTTC,CASSQGTRALNHYNEQFF
.,.,TRBV19,TRBJ1-5,TGTGCCAGTAGTATCACAGGGTACTATAGCAATCAGCCCCAGCATTTT,CASSITGYYSNQPQHF
TRBD2,.,TRBV3-1/TRBV3-2,TRBJ2-1,TGTGCCAGCAGCTCCGGGACTACAGTAGGGCAGTTCTTC,CASSSGTTVGQFF
.,once,TRBV24-1,TRBJ2-2,TGTGCCACCAGTGATTCAACAGGGTTGACCGGGGAGCTGTTTTTT,CATSDSTGLTGELFF
.,.,TRBV7-6,TRBJ2-7,TGTGCCAGCAGCTTAAGGGCGGGGGCAGACTACGAGCAGTACTTC,CASSLRAGADYEQYF
TRBD1,.,TRBV6-5,TRBJ1-1,TGTGCCAGCAGCGCGGACAGGGGGGCGGTTGAAGCTTTCTTT,CASSADRGAVEAFF
.,.,TRBV4-1,TRBJ1-5,TGCGCCAGCAGCCAAGAGCGTTATCAGCCCCAGCATTTT,CASSQERYQPQHF
TRBD1,.,TRBV15,TRBJ2-5,TGTGCCACCAGCGGGGGACAGGGTGTACAAGAGACCCAGTACTTC,CATSGGQGVQETQYF
.,.,TRBV6-5,TRBJ1-5,TGTGCCAGCAGTTCAGCGACGGGGGAACAGCCCCAGCATTTT,CASSSATGEQPQHF
TRBD2,.,TRBV3-1/TRBV3-2,TRBJ2-1,TGTGCCAGCAGCCAACTAGCGGGGGGCCGTTTCTTC,CASSQLAGGRFF
TRBD1,few,TRBV25-1,TRBJ1-4,TGTGCCAGCAGTGAACACAGTAGGGGGCGCAATGAAAAACTGTTTTTT,CASSEHSRGRNEKLFF
.,.,TRBV6-5,TRBJ2-5,TGTGCCAGCAGTTACAGAGGGTTTCTCCAACGAGAGACCCAGTACTTC,CASSYRGFLQRETQYF
.,.,TRBV7-9,TRBJ1-2,TGTGCCAGCAGCTTAGCCTTGGGGACACCTCAGAAGGGCTACACCTTC,CASSLALGTPQKGYTF
TRBD1,.,TRBV29-1,TRBJ1-3,TGCAGCGTTCGACAGGGGGCGGTTGGAAACACCATATATTTT,CSVRQGAVGNTIYF